The sequence of this TCR beta chain was determined in a study of shared clonotypes between healthy human individuals. The study, taken as a whole, reports: Clonotypes not shared had lower generation probabilities than those common to all four donors.

Concerning this clone itself: What it binds is unknown.

Researchers partitioned CD4+ cells into CD45RA+ naive and CD45RA-negative memory subsets. Repertoires were generated with immunoSEQ multiplex PCR, while TCRdb's copy carries only in-frame clones and drops some. The data contain roughly 1,600,000 clones, approximately 98.5% of them singletons. The sample consisted of naive CD4+ T cells sorted from blood. Subset defined: CD45RA+ positively selected. This TCR was recovered from a man aged 25 to 45 in good health.

The CDR3 bases are TGTGCCAGCAGTATTGGGCGCAGCTATGGCTACACCTTC. Translating it yields CASSIGRSYGYTF. J is TRBJ1-2 and V is TRBV27, with D hard to call. Trimming took off 5 bases at V and 4 bases at J, with 11 bases between the two ends. This CDR3 comprises 13 residues. Germline values: CDR1 MNHEY, CDR2 SMNVEV (reference sequence).